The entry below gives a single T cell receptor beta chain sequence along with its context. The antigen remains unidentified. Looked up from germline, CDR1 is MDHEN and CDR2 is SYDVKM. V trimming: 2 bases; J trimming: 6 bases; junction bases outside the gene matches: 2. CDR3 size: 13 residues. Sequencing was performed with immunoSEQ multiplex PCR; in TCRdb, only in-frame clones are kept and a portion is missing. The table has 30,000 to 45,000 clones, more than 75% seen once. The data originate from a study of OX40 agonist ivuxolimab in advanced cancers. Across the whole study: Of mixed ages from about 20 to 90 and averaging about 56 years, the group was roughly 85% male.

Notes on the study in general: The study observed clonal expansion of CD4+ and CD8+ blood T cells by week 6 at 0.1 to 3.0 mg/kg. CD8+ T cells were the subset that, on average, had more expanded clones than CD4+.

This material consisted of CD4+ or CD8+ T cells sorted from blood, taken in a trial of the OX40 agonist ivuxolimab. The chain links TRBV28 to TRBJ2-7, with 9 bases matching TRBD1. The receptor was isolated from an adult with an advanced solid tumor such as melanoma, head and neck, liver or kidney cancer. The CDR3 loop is CASSLGTGIEQYF. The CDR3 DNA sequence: TGTGCCAGCAGTTTAGGGACAGGGATCGAGCAGTACTTC.